Presented here are 6 T cell receptor beta chains from one specimen sequenced in a study of blood T cell repertoires in COVID-19. Assay used: immunoSEQ multiplex PCR; TCRdb lists only in-frame clones, some missing. The data hold roughly 250,000 clones, with 86% observed a single time. Sequencing was carried out using peripheral blood. The receptors were gathered from a woman aged 30 to 39 with COVID-19, enrolled during active disease.

The V and J genes are TRBV27 and TRBJ1-6, with D tentatively TRBD1 (5 bases). The CDR3 covers 17 residues. V shed 4 bases and J shed 4 bases, with 17 bases lying between them. CDR1 MNHEY and CDR2 SMNVEV come from the germline V gene (reference sequence). CDR3 nucleotide sequence: TGTGCCAGCAGTTCACCTCAGGGCGGCGGTTATAATTCACCCCTCCACTTT. Translation gives CASSSPQGGGYNSPLHF.

As for this clone: Other DNA sequences of this sample code for an identical CDR3. This chain's CDR3 is CASKGGTDTQYF. In nucleotides, the CDR3 is TGTGCCAGCAAAGGGGGCACAGATACGCAGTATTTT. V gene TRBV2 combines with J gene TRBJ2-3, with D possibly matching TRBD1 (5 bases). V gave up 7 bases and J gave up 1 base, with 6 bases separating them. CDR3 length: 12 residues. Germline V gives CDR1 SNHLY, CDR2 FYNNEI.

The rearrangement joins TRBV7-8 to TRBJ2-7; 9 nucleotides agree with TRBD1. Germline CDR1 and CDR2: SGHVS and FQNEAQ. The V and J ends lost 4 bases and 3 bases, in that order; junction bases with no gene match: 10. The CDR3 extends over 16 amino acids. CDR3 DNA: TGTGCCAGCAGCTCGGCGGGACAGGGTGGAAGCTACGAGCAGTACTTC. Protein: CASSSAGQGGSYEQYF.

The chain has TRBV15 and TRBJ1-6; 9 bases fit TRBD1. This CDR3 region has 15 residues. Germline V gene lookup returns CDR1 LNHNV and CDR2 YYDKDF (reference sequence). After removal of 1 base from V and 7 bases from J, the junction contained 2 bases not matched to a gene. The CDR3 region is CATSRVGTGNSPLHF. CDR3 nucleotides: TGTGCCACCAGCAGAGTGGGGACAGGGAATTCACCCCTCCACTTT.

This clone has just a few counts. The chain joins TRBV28 to TRBJ1-4; D unclear. Germline V CDR1 and CDR2: MDHEN, SYDVKM. The CDR3 is made up of 15 amino acids. V gave up 5 bases and J gave up 10 bases, with 20 bases separating them. The CDR3: CASSPPEIWRGKLFF. DNA for the CDR3: TGTGCCAGCAGTCCCCCGGAAATATGGCGGGGAAAACTGTTTTTT.

Only one count was recorded for this clone. V and J are TRBV3-1 (or the pseudogene TRBV3-2) and TRBJ1-4; 10 bases line up with TRBD1. In germline, CDR1 is LGHDT, CDR2 YNNKEL (reference sequence). This CDR3 has 18 amino acids. V trimming: 2 bases; J trimming: 8 bases; junction bases outside the gene matches: 14. CDR3 protein: CASSQTRTGGRRGEKLFF. The CDR3 DNA follows: TGTGCCAGCAGCCAAACTAGGACAGGGGGGCGACGAGGGGAAAAACTGTTTTTT.